This T cell receptor beta chain is from a study of stem cell transplantation in POMP-related autoinflammatory disease. Study information: Defective thymoproteasomes were hypothesized to impair CD8+ T-cell positive selection. Before transplant, CD4+ T cells skewed naive and CD8+ proportions were low. Study results and caveats: Fewer unique TRB V-J gene pairings were identified in patients with PRAID.

Repertoires were generated with immunoSEQ multiplex PCR, while TCRdb's copy carries only in-frame clones and drops some. This table holds about 32,000 clones, around 88% found once. This clone showed up just once. Its antigen is currently unknown. CDR1 MNHNS and CDR2 SASEGT come from the germline V gene. The CDR3 sequence is 14 residues long. V was clipped by 5 bases and J by 1 base; unmatched bases: 4. The sequence was collected from a human donor with POMP-related autoinflammation and immune dysregulation (PRAID). The chain employs TRBV6-1 and TRBJ2-5; TRBD1 aligns across 7 bases. Material: CD4+ T cells from PBMCs, obtained before stem cell transplantation. The CDR3 reads CASSSDRFQETQYF. In DNA form, the CDR3 reads TGTGCCAGCAGTTCGGACAGGTTCCAAGAGACCCAGTACTTC.